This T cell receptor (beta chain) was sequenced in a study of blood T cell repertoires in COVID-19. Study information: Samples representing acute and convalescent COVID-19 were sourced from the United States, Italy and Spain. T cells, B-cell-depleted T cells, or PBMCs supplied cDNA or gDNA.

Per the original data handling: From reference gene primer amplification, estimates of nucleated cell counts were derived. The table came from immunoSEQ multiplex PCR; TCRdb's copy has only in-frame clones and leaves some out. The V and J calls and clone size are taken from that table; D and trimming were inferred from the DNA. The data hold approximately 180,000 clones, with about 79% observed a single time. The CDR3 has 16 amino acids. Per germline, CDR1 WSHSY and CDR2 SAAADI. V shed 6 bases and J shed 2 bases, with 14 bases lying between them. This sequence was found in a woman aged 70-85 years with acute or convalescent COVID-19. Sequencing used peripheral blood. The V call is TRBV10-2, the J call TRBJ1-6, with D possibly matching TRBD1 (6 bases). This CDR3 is CASRTGSGTYNSPLHF. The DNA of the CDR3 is TGCGCCAGCAGGACAGGTTCGGGCACCTATAATTCACCCCTCCACTTT.